The next 26 T cell receptor beta chains were all read from a single sample in a study of blood T cell repertoires in COVID-19. The protocol was immunoSEQ multiplex PCR, while the TCRdb copy is restricted to in-frame clones and leaves out a portion. The sample consists of around 130,000 clones, roughly 88% of them appearing once. The sequenced sample was peripheral blood. The receptors were sampled from a man aged 55 to 70 with active or convalescent COVID-19.

This chain connects TRBV7-6 to TRBJ2-6, with TRBD1 matching 7 bases. With V trimmed by 5 bases and J by 2 bases, 3 bases remained unmatched. The CDR3 contains 15 residues. CDR1 is SGHVS and CDR2 is FNYEAQ in the germline V gene. Written as DNA, the CDR3 is TGTGCCAGCAGCCTAGGGGGCGCTGGGGCCAACGTCCTGACTTTC. Translating gives CASSLGGAGANVLTF.

This clone is a singleton in its sample. The V gene is TRBV28, the J gene TRBJ1-5, with D perhaps TRBD1 (5 bases). The CDR3 runs 15 residues. The ends were cut back, 2 bases at V and 0 bases at J, with 8 bases in the middle. Germline assignment: CDR1 MDHEN and CDR2 SYDVKM. CDR3: CASSLQGISNQPQHF. CDR3 DNA: TGTGCCAGCAGTTTACAGGGTATTAGCAATCAGCCCCAGCATTTT.

This rearrangement joins TRBV6-5 to TRBJ2-1; D gene ambiguous. Trimming left V 2 bases short and J 8 bases short, with 10 bases between. This CDR3 has 13 amino acids. From germline, CDR1 is MNHEY and CDR2 SVGAGI. In DNA, the CDR3 is TGTGCCAGCAGTTACCCCGGTAATTATGAGCAGTTCTTC. This codes for CASSYPGNYEQFF.

V and J are TRBV6-2 or TRBV6-3 and TRBJ1-5; D gene unclear. CDR3 size: 14 residues. V was pared by 0 bases and J by 4 bases, with 7 bases between. The germline V gene has CDR1 MNHEY and CDR2 SVGEGT. In DNA form, the CDR3 reads TGTGCCAGCAGTTACTCCAGGCTGAATCAGCCCCAGCATTTT. As protein: CASSYSRLNQPQHF.

The J gene is TRBJ2-7, the V gene TRBV7-2, with TRBD1 as a possible D gene (5 bases). This CDR3 spans 15 amino acids. V dropped 0 bases and J dropped 7 bases, with 16 bases sitting between them. CDR1 and CDR2 (germline): SGHTA, FQGNSA. CDR3 loop: CASSLAHEGALEQYF. The CDR3 region has the DNA TGTGCCAGCAGCTTAGCGCACGAAGGGGCGCTGGAGCAGTACTTC.

The V call is TRBV6-6, the J call TRBJ2-7, with 9 nucleotides matching TRBD1. Germline CDR1 and CDR2: MNHNY and SVGAGI (reference sequence). The CDR3 length is 14 residues. V was pared by 6 bases and J by 2 bases, with 5 bases of the junction left unmatched. As DNA, the CDR3 is TGTGCCAGCAGAACGGGACAGGGAGCCTACGAGCAGTACTTC. It codes for CASRTGQGAYEQYF.

This clone showed up just once. The gene calls are TRBV24-1 and TRBJ2-7; 8 bases are a match to TRBD1. The CDR3 is made up of 14 amino acids. J was trimmed by 4 bases and V by 6 bases; bases with no gene match: 7. Germline CDR1 is KGHDR and CDR2 is SFDVKD. The CDR3 protein is CATSPGGPWYEQYF. The CDR3 region has the DNA TGTGCCACCAGTCCAGGGGGCCCATGGTACGAGCAGTACTTC.

The chain links TRBV28 to TRBJ2-7, with 9 bases matching TRBD1. Looked up from germline, CDR1 is MDHEN and CDR2 is SYDVKM. V shed 6 bases and J 6 bases; nucleotides not matched to a gene: 9. CDR3 size: 14 residues. The CDR3: CASSPPGQGGEQYF. In DNA, the CDR3 is TGTGCCAGCAGCCCACCGGGACAGGGAGGCGAGCAGTACTTC. Combining the CDR3 with reference TRBV28 and TRBJ2-7 gives the whole variable domain DVKVTQSSRYLVKRTGEKVFLECVQDMDHENMFWYRQDPGLGLRLIYFSYDVKMKEKGDIPEGYSVSREKKERFSLILESASTNQTSMYLCASSPPGQGGEQYFGPGTRLTVT.

This chain uses TRBV10-3 with TRBJ2-1, with D maybe TRBD1 (6 bases). In germline, CDR1 is ENHRY, CDR2 SYGVKD. With 3 bases removed from V and 5 bases from J, the gap between germline ends came to 11 bases. The CDR3 is 14 amino acids. As DNA, the CDR3 is TGTGCCATCAGTGATATCAGGGGAAACAATGAGCAGTTCTTC. Translating it yields CAISDIRGNNEQFF.

This clone was counted between two and nine times. This chain joins TRBV24-1 and TRBJ2-7; possibly TRBD1 for D (6 bases). The CDR3 consists of 16 residues. The V and J ends lost 2 bases and 2 bases respectively, with 15 bases between them. CDR1 is KGHDR and CDR2 is SFDVKD in the germline V gene. The CDR3 here is CATSDSNRDFPYEQYF. CDR3 nucleotide sequence: TGTGCCACCAGTGATTCGAACAGGGATTTCCCCTACGAGCAGTACTTC.

V and J are TRBV12-3 or TRBV12-4 and TRBJ1-1; D perhaps matches TRBD1 (6 bases). The CDR3 is made up of 13 amino acids. The V end was cut by 6 bases, the J end by 1 base, with 9 bases between. This CDR3 is CASSQTGNTEAFF. CDR3 DNA sequence: TGTGCCAGCAGCCAGACAGGGAACACTGAAGCTTTCTTT.

The genes are TRBV4-1 and TRBJ1-4, with a weak D call TRBD1 (5 bases). CDR1 is MGHRA and CDR2 is YSYEKL in the germline V gene. The V and J ends lost 3 bases and 5 bases respectively, with 10 bases between them. The CDR3 extends over 14 amino acids. CDR3 nucleotide sequence: TGCGCCAGCAGCCACAGGGCTACCAATGAAAAACTGTTTTTT. It encodes CASSHRATNEKLFF.

The chain joins TRBV2 to TRBJ2-7, with TRBD2 as a possible D gene (5 bases). CDR3 length: 13 residues. Germline CDR1 SNHLY, CDR2 FYNNEI. Trimming shortened V by 11 bases and J by 3 bases, and 17 bases separated the two germline ends. The CDR3 spells CAGKRGPSYEQYF. The CDR3 region has the DNA TGTGCCGGAAAGAGAGGGCCGAGCTACGAGCAGTACTTC.

The chain links TRBV5-5 to TRBJ1-1; D uncertain. The length of the CDR3 is 14 residues. The V end lost 5 bases, the J end lost 4 bases, and 15 bases lay between the germline ends. Germline CDR1 and CDR2: SGHKS and YYEKEE (reference sequence). The CDR3 is CASSFAEALTEAFF. The CDR3 DNA sequence: TGTGCCAGCAGTTTCGCAGAAGCGCTCACTGAAGCTTTCTTT.

The chain employs TRBV7-9 and TRBJ1-2; 9 nucleotides match TRBD1. The junction had 4 bases not matched to a gene; V was cut back by 5 bases and J by 3 bases. Germline-derived CDR1 and CDR2 are SEHNR and FQNEAQ (reference sequence). The length of the CDR3 is 14 residues. CDR3 DNA sequence: TGTGCCAGCAGCCGAGGACAGGGGTACTATGGCTACACCTTC. It specifies CASSRGQGYYGYTF.

The chain couples TRBV2 to TRBJ2-2; D possibly corresponds to TRBD1 (5 bases). The ends were cut back, 6 bases at V and 3 bases at J, with 8 bases in the middle. Germline CDR1 reads SNHLY; CDR2 reads FYNNEI. The CDR3 spans 13 residues. As DNA, the CDR3 is TGTGCCAGCAGAATCAGGGACACCGGGGAGCTGTTTTTT. Protein: CASRIRDTGELFF.

The chain uses TRBV28 and TRBJ1-6; 8 positions agree with TRBD1. The CDR3 totals 16 residues. Trimming removed 5 bases from V and 10 bases from J; junction bases left unmatched: 13. CDR1 MDHEN and CDR2 SYDVKM come from the germline V gene. The CDR3 sequence is CASSTPGQGAYSPLHF. For the CDR3, the DNA is TGTGCCAGCAGTACCCCTGGGCAGGGGGCTTACTCACCCCTCCACTTT. Full variable domain (missing parts from reference TRBV28 and TRBJ1-6): DVKVTQSSRYLVKRTGEKVFLECVQDMDHENMFWYRQDPGLGLRLIYFSYDVKMKEKGDIPEGYSVSREKKERFSLILESASTNQTSMYLCASSTPGQGAYSPLHFGNGTRLTVT.

V gene TRBV30 combines with J gene TRBJ2-5; unclear D gene. V lost 2 bases, J lost 4 bases, and 8 bases lay in between. The CDR3 is made up of 12 amino acids. CDR1 is GTSNPN, CDR2 SVGIG, per germline (reference sequence). For the CDR3, the DNA is TGTGCCTGGAGTCCGGGTTCAGAGACCCAGTACTTC. As protein: CAWSPGSETQYF.

The CDR3 nucleotides are TGTGCCACCAGTGATACCCGGGACAGCGTTCGCGAGCAGTACTTC. This encodes CATSDTRDSVREQYF. The genes are TRBV24-1 and TRBJ2-7, with 7 bases that match TRBD1. The CDR3 covers 15 residues. V lost 3 bases and J lost 6; bases outside the gene matches: 10. The V gene's germline CDR1 is KGHDR and CDR2 SFDVKD.

The chain is built from TRBV2 and TRBJ2-2; no reliable D call. This CDR3 spans 13 amino acids. Germline V gene lookup returns CDR1 SNHLY and CDR2 FYNNEI. V dropped 6 bases and J dropped 6 bases, with 11 bases sitting between them. CDR3 in amino acids: CASRKLGSGELFF. CDR3 nucleotide sequence: TGTGCCAGCAGAAAGCTAGGCTCCGGGGAGCTGTTTTTT. Looking up the rest from reference TRBV2 and TRBJ2-2 gives the full variable domain: EPEVTQTPSHQVTQMGQEVILRCVPISNHLYFYWYRQILGQKVEFLVSFYNNEISEKSEIFDDQFSVERPDGSNFTLKIRSTKLEDSAMYFCASRKLGSGELFFGEGSRLTVL.

In its sample, this clone was seen once. This rearrangement joins TRBV9 to TRBJ2-3, with 16 nucleotides matching TRBD2. The CDR3 runs to 18 residues. J lost 0 bases, V lost 3 bases, and 4 bases had no gene match. Germline lookup yields CDR1 SGDLS and CDR2 YYNGEE. The CDR3: CASSEGLAGGRSTDTQYF. CDR3 DNA: TGTGCCAGCAGCGAGGGACTAGCGGGAGGGCGAAGCACAGATACGCAGTATTTT.

This chain connects TRBV3-1 (or the pseudogene TRBV3-2) to TRBJ1-1; the D is unclear. The V and J ends lost 0 bases and 1 base respectively, with 12 bases between them. There are 16 residues in the CDR3. Germline CDR1 and CDR2: LGHDT and YNNKEL (reference sequence). The CDR3 sequence: CASSQDTEQPNTEAFF. For the CDR3, the DNA is TGTGCCAGCAGCCAAGATACAGAACAACCGAACACTGAAGCTTTCTTT.

The rearrangement uses TRBV28 and TRBJ2-4, with D tentatively TRBD1 (6 bases). V lost 8 bases and J 7 bases, leaving 12 bases between the germline ends. This CDR3 region has 12 residues. Germline V gives CDR1 MDHEN, CDR2 SYDVKM. The CDR3 nucleotides are TGTGCCAGCCAAGACAGGTGGAACATTCAGTACTTC. Translation: CASQDRWNIQYF. The complete variable domain, with remaining parts taken from reference TRBV28 and TRBJ2-4, reads DVKVTQSSRYLVKRTGEKVFLECVQDMDHENMFWYRQDPGLGLRLIYFSYDVKMKEKGDIPEGYSVSREKKERFSLILESASTNQTSMYLCASQDRWNIQYFGAGTRLSVL.

The chain couples TRBV19 to TRBJ1-6; 8 nucleotides agree with TRBD1. The trim removed 3 bases at V and 8 bases at J, leaving 6 bases unmatched. Germline V lookup: CDR1 LNHDA, CDR2 SQIVND (reference sequence). The CDR3 contains 15 residues. CDR3 nucleotides: TGTGCCAGTAGTATGGGACAGGAGCTTTATTCACCCCTCCACTTT. This codes for CASSMGQELYSPLHF.

This chain links TRBV19 with TRBJ2-7, with 10 bases identical to TRBD1. CDR3 length equals 16 residues. V dropped 4 bases and J dropped 2; count of bases not matched to a gene: 8. Per germline, CDR1 LNHDA and CDR2 SQIVND (reference sequence). As DNA, the CDR3 is TGTGCCAGTAGTAGAGGAGGTGGGACAGGGGCCTACGAGCAGTACTTC. This translates into CASSRGGGTGAYEQYF.

V gene TRBV5-4 combines with J gene TRBJ2-3; D might be TRBD1 (6 bases). The length of the CDR3 is 14 residues. V was clipped by 2 bases and J by 4 bases, with 11 bases between them. The germline V gene encodes CDR1 SGHNT and CDR2 YYREEE (reference sequence). The CDR3 reads CASSFVQGPDTQYF. The DNA for the CDR3 is TGTGCCAGCAGCTTTGTACAGGGTCCAGATACGCAGTATTTT. The variable domain in full, with the rest retrieved from reference TRBV5-4 and TRBJ2-3, is ETGVTQSPTHLIKTRGQQVTLRCSSQSGHNTVSWYQQALGQGPQFIFQYYREEENGRGNFPPRFSGLQFPNYSSELNVNALELDDSALYLCASSFVQGPDTQYFGPGTRLTVL.